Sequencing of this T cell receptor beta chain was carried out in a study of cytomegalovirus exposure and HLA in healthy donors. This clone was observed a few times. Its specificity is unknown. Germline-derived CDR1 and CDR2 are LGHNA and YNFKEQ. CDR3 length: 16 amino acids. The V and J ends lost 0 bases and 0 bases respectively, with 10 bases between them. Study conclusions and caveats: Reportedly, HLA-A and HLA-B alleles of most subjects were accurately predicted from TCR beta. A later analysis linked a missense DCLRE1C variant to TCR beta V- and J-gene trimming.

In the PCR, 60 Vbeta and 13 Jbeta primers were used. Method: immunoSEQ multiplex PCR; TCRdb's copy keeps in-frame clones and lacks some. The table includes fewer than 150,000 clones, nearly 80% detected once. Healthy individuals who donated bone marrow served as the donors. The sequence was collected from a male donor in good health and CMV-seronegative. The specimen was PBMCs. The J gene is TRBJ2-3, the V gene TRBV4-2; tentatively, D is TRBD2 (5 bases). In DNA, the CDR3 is TGTGCCAGCAGCCAAGAACCCAGCGGCAGCACAGATACGCAGTATTTT. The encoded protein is CASSQEPSGSTDTQYF.